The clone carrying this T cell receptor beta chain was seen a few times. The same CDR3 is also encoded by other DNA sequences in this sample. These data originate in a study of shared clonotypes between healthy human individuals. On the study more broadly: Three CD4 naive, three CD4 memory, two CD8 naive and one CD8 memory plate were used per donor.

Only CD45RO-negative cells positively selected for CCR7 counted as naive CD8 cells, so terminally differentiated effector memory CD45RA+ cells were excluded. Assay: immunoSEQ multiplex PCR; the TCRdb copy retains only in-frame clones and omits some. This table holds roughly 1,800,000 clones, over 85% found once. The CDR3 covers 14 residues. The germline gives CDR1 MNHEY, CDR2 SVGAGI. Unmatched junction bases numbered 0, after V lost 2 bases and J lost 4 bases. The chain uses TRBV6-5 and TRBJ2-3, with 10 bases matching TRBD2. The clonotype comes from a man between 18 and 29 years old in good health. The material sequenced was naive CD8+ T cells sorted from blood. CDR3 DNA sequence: TGTGCCAGCAGTTACGGACTAGCGGCAGATACGCAGTATTTT. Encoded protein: CASSYGLAADTQYF.